These T cell receptor beta chains were read from a single sample in a study of blood T cell repertoires in COVID-19. The method was immunoSEQ multiplex PCR; TCRdb's version includes in-frame clones alone and lacks a portion of them. This repertoire shows tens of thousands of clones, 91% found once; its top ten account for approximately 2.5%. The sample taken for sequencing was peripheral blood. These receptors came from a man in his sixties with acute or convalescent COVID-19. Each CDR3 is given with its conserved first and last residue. A D gene is named only where the DNA matches it firmly. Part of the rows lack a size; the others show once, few, many or a class for expanded clones.

NA	TRBD1	TRBV5-5	TRBJ1-2	CASSGTARDYGYTF	TGTGCCAGCAGCGGGACAGCTAGGGACTATGGCTACACCTTC
NA	NA	TRBV5-8	TRBJ2-6	CASSLVAGSGANVLTF	TGTGCCAGCAGCTTGGTGGCAGGGTCTGGGGCCAACGTCCTGACTTTC
once	TRBD2	TRBV3-1/TRBV3-2	TRBJ2-7	CASSQGTSGTTRRKCGWGEQYF	TGTGCCAGCAGCCAAGGGACTAGCGGGACAACTCGGCGGAAATGTGGATGGGGCGAGCAGTACTTC
once	NA	TRBV7-9	TRBJ2-2	CASSLDGHSKVNAGELFF	TGTGCCAGCAGCCTTGATGGACATTCGAAGGTTAACGCCGGGGAGCTGTTTTTT
NA	NA	TRBV6-5	TRBJ2-4	CASSWTARINIQYF	TGTGCCAGCAGTTGGACAGCGCGGATAAACATTCAGTACTTC
NA	TRBD1	TRBV9	TRBJ1-2	CASSPHDRGTAYGYTF	TGTGCCAGCAGCCCTCACGACAGGGGGACAGCCTATGGCTACACCTTC
NA	NA	TRBV28	TRBJ1-1	CASRLPKAGRNTEAFF	TGTGCCAGCAGACTCCCGAAAGCGGGTAGGAACACTGAAGCTTTCTTT
NA	TRBD1	TRBV6-5	TRBJ1-2	CASSYPRGVGTGDYTF	TGTGCCAGCAGTTATCCTCGAGGGGTCGGGACAGGGGACTACACCTTC
NA	NA	TRBV29-1	TRBJ2-5	CSVLRDIQETQYF	TGCAGCGTTCTCCGGGACATCCAAGAGACCCAGTACTTC
NA	TRBD1	TRBV19	TRBJ1-2	CASSIDRGTGTNYGYTF	TGTGCCAGTAGTATAGATCGGGGGACAGGGACTAACTATGGCTACACCTTC
NA	TRBD1	TRBV13	TRBJ2-7	CASSLGSHGQGIIYEQYF	TGTGCCAGCAGCTTAGGGAGCCATGGACAGGGGATTATCTACGAGCAGTACTTC
NA	NA	TRBV5-4	TRBJ2-7	CASSPGRGRSYEQYF	TGTGCCAGCAGCCCTGGCAGGGGACGGTCCTACGAGCAGTACTTC
NA	TRBD2	TRBV12-5	TRBJ2-1	CASSSAGGHYNEQFF	TGTGCTAGTAGTTCAGCGGGAGGCCACTACAATGAGCAGTTCTTC
NA	NA	TRBV19	TRBJ2-1	CASSGRNYNEQFF	TGTGCCAGTAGCGGGAGAAACTACAATGAGCAGTTCTTC
NA	NA	TRBV5-1	TRBJ2-1	CASSLFGGDGLNEQFF	TGCGCCAGCAGCTTGTTTGGCGGTGACGGTCTTAATGAGCAGTTCTTC
few	NA	TRBV28	TRBJ1-1	CASIRGEAFF	TGTGCCAGCATCCGGGGTGAAGCTTTCTTT